These T cell receptor beta chains were read from a single sample in a study of tumor-infiltrating lymphocytes in localized non-small cell lung cancer. Data came from immunoSEQ multiplex PCR; TCRdb stores just in-frame clones and leaves some out. The sample includes approximately 17,000 clones, roughly two thirds seen only once; the top ten take roughly 4.5%. Sample: lung tumor tissue. The receptors shown here come from a human donor with non-small cell lung cancer. Each CDR3 is given with its conserved first and last residue. A D gene is named only where the DNA matches it firmly. For some rows the clone size is stated as once, few or many, or as a class when expanded; others skip it.

DNA: TGCGCCAGCAGCTTGGAAGGCGGGACAGACGGAGAAAAACTGTTTTTT
CDR3: CASSLEGGTDGEKLFF
size: few
J: TRBJ1-4
V: TRBV5-1
D: TRBD1

DNA: TGCGCCAAAGGACATGTCGGCTCACCCCTCCACTTT
CDR3: CAKGHVGSPLHF
size: large
J: TRBJ1-6
V: TRBV10-1
D: NA

DNA: TGCGCCAGCAGTCAACCAACAGGAGGGGGCGCCCGTGATTTTGGAAACACCATATATTTT
CDR3: CASSQPTGGGARDFGNTIYF
size: NA
J: TRBJ1-3
V: TRBV23-1
D: TRBD1

DNA: TGTGCCAGCAGTTCGGACAGGGAGGGCACTGAAGCTTTCTTT
CDR3: CASSSDREGTEAFF
size: few
J: TRBJ1-1
V: TRBV6-5
D: TRBD1

DNA: TGTGCCAGCAGCCCGGGTTCTAATTCACCCCTCCACTTT
CDR3: CASSPGSNSPLHF
size: NA
J: TRBJ1-6
V: TRBV14
D: NA

DNA: TGTGCCAGTAGACCCACCGGGACGGATACGTATAGCAATCAGCCCCAGCATTTT
CDR3: CASRPTGTDTYSNQPQHF
size: few
J: TRBJ1-5
V: TRBV19
D: NA

DNA: TGTGCCAGCAGCCGGGGTAACGTGCAGTTCTTC
CDR3: CASSRGNVQFF
size: few
J: TRBJ2-1
V: TRBV7-8
D: NA

DNA: TGTGCCAGCAGCCGGAACAGGGTAAGCAACACCGGGGAGCTGTTTTTT
CDR3: CASSRNRVSNTGELFF
size: NA
J: TRBJ2-2
V: TRBV5-6
D: NA

DNA: TGTGCCAGCAGCCAGAGTAGCGGGGGCGGCACAGATACGCAGTATTTT
CDR3: CASSQSSGGGTDTQYF
size: NA
J: TRBJ2-3
V: TRBV4-2
D: TRBD2

DNA: TGTGCCAGCAACAATCAGGGGCCCTCCTTGAACACCGGGGAGCTGTTTTTT
CDR3: CASNNQGPSLNTGELFF
size: NA
J: TRBJ2-2
V: TRBV9
D: NA

DNA: TGTGCCAGCAGCGCGGGAACAACGAACACCGGGGAGCTGTTTTTT
CDR3: CASSAGTTNTGELFF
size: NA
J: TRBJ2-2
V: TRBV7-3
D: NA

DNA: TGTGCCAGTAGTATCCACAGGGGCGAGGAGCTGTTTTTT
CDR3: CASSIHRGEELFF
size: few
J: TRBJ2-2
V: TRBV19
D: TRBD1

DNA: TGTGCCAGCAGTTTCCTAGGGGGCGGACTAGGCGAGCAGTACTTC
CDR3: CASSFLGGGLGEQYF
size: few
J: TRBJ2-7
V: TRBV27
D: NA

DNA: TGTGCCTGGAGCTACAGGGAGAATTCACCCCTCCACTTT
CDR3: CAWSYRENSPLHF
size: once
J: TRBJ1-6
V: TRBV30
D: NA

DNA: TGTGCTAGTGGTTTAGGGGCTAGCACAGATACGCAGTATTTT
CDR3: CASGLGASTDTQYF
size: NA
J: TRBJ2-3
V: TRBV12-5
D: NA

DNA: TGCGCCAGCAGCCCGGGGGTGGGAGAGGCAGAGACCCAGTACTTC
CDR3: CASSPGVGEAETQYF
size: NA
J: TRBJ2-5
V: TRBV5-1
D: NA

DNA: TGCAGCGTTGGTGCAGGGACGGGCGAGCAGTACTTC
CDR3: CSVGAGTGEQYF
size: NA
J: TRBJ2-7
V: TRBV29-1
D: NA

DNA: TGTGCCAGCTCACCACTGGACACTCCAGATACGCAGTATTTT
CDR3: CASSPLDTPDTQYF
size: NA
J: TRBJ2-3
V: TRBV18
D: NA

DNA: TGTGCCAGCAGCCCCGACGGTTCGGTGAGGTCTGAAGCTTTCTTT
CDR3: CASSPDGSVRSEAFF
size: NA
J: TRBJ1-1
V: TRBV7-8
D: NA

DNA: TGCGCCAGCAGCTCCCAAGTGGCAGATACGCAGTATTTT
CDR3: CASSSQVADTQYF
size: NA
J: TRBJ2-3
V: TRBV4-1
D: NA

DNA: TGTGCCAGTAGTACCCCCGGGACAGGGGGCCACGAGCAGTACTTC
CDR3: CASSTPGTGGHEQYF
size: NA
J: TRBJ2-7
V: TRBV19
D: TRBD1

DNA: TGTGCCAGCACTCCCAGAGTGGCAGCGAACACTGAAGCTTTCTTT
CDR3: CASTPRVAANTEAFF
size: NA
J: TRBJ1-1
V: TRBV7-9
D: NA

DNA: TGCGCCAGCAGCTCAACTGGGAGGGGACAAACTAGCACAGATACGCAGTATTTT
CDR3: CASSSTGRGQTSTDTQYF
size: NA
J: TRBJ2-3
V: TRBV4-1
D: NA

DNA: TGTGCCAGCAGCTCGCCGCCCCAAGAGACCCAGTACTTC
CDR3: CASSSPPQETQYF
size: NA
J: TRBJ2-5
V: TRBV7-6
D: NA

DNA: TGTGCCAGCAGTGAAGCACACTATAAGGGGGATAAAAACACTGAAGCTTTCTTT
CDR3: CASSEAHYKGDKNTEAFF
size: NA
J: TRBJ1-1
V: TRBV6-1
D: NA

DNA: TGTGCCATCAATCCGGGACAGGGCCACGAGCAGTACTTC
CDR3: CAINPGQGHEQYF
size: few
J: TRBJ2-7
V: TRBV10-3
D: TRBD1

DNA: TGTGCCAGCAGCACATCCGCGGGACAGGGGAACACTGAAGCTTTCTTT
CDR3: CASSTSAGQGNTEAFF
size: NA
J: TRBJ1-1
V: TRBV7-4
D: TRBD1

DNA: TGCGCCAGCAAGGCTGTCCTGGCTAGCGGGGGATGGGAGACCCAGTACTTC
CDR3: CASKAVLASGGWETQYF
size: NA
J: TRBJ2-5
V: TRBV5-1
D: TRBD2

DNA: TGTGCCAGCAGCTTGGTTGGTTCTGGGGCCAACGTCCTGACTTTC
CDR3: CASSLVGSGANVLTF
size: NA
J: TRBJ2-6
V: TRBV5-4
D: NA

DNA: TGTGCCAGCAGTGAAGAGGTAGACCCGCAGTTCTTC
CDR3: CASSEEVDPQFF
size: few
J: TRBJ2-1
V: TRBV6-1
D: NA

DNA: TGTGCCAGCAGTTATATGAGGGCCGAGCAGTACTTC
CDR3: CASSYMRAEQYF
size: NA
J: TRBJ2-7
V: TRBV6-6
D: NA

DNA: TGTGCCAGCAGCCCCGGGGGAGATACGCAGTATTTT
CDR3: CASSPGGDTQYF
size: NA
J: TRBJ2-3
V: TRBV7-8
D: NA

DNA: TGTGCCACCCGGTTTAGCGGGGGGTACGAGCAGTACTTC
CDR3: CATRFSGGYEQYF
size: NA
J: TRBJ2-7
V: TRBV10-3
D: TRBD2

DNA: TGTGCCAGCAGCTTTATGAATTCGGCGTATGGGCAGTACTTC
CDR3: CASSFMNSAYGQYF
size: NA
J: TRBJ2-7
V: TRBV14
D: NA

DNA: TGTGCCAGCAGCCCCCGGTGGGATCAGCCCCAGCATTTT
CDR3: CASSPRWDQPQHF
size: NA
J: TRBJ1-5
V: TRBV7-9
D: NA

DNA: TGTGCCAGTAGTATGACAGGGGGCGGCAATCAGCCCCAGCATTTT
CDR3: CASSMTGGGNQPQHF
size: NA
J: TRBJ1-5
V: TRBV19
D: TRBD1

DNA: TGTGCCAGCAGCTTAGTAGCAACAGATACGCAGTATTTT
CDR3: CASSLVATDTQYF
size: once
J: TRBJ2-3
V: TRBV11-3
D: NA

DNA: TGTGCCAGCAGCTTGGCGTGGGGACCTGCAACTAATGAAAAACTGTTTTTT
CDR3: CASSLAWGPATNEKLFF
size: NA
J: TRBJ1-4
V: TRBV5-6
D: NA

DNA: TGCGCCAGCAGCCCCGGGACGTCGTGGGAGCAGTACTTC
CDR3: CASSPGTSWEQYF
size: few
J: TRBJ2-7
V: TRBV5-1
D: NA

DNA: TGTGCCAGCAGTGAAAGGGGAGTAAACACTGAAGCTTTCTTT
CDR3: CASSERGVNTEAFF
size: NA
J: TRBJ1-1
V: TRBV6-1
D: NA

DNA: TGCGCCAGCGAGCAGGGGGCCAGCTCCTACGAGCAGTACTTC
CDR3: CASEQGASSYEQYF
size: NA
J: TRBJ2-7
V: TRBV10-2
D: TRBD1

DNA: TGTGCCTGGAGAAGACAGGAAGTTGCTGGGGCCAACGTCCTGACTTTC
CDR3: CAWRRQEVAGANVLTF
size: once
J: TRBJ2-6
V: TRBV30
D: NA

DNA: TGTGCCAGCAGTACCCGGGAAGGGGCCATGAACACCGGGGAGCTGTTTTTT
CDR3: CASSTREGAMNTGELFF
size: NA
J: TRBJ2-2
V: TRBV7-9
D: NA

DNA: TGTGCCAGCAGTAAACAGGTAATAGCTTTCTTT
CDR3: CASSKQVIAFF
size: NA
J: TRBJ1-1
V: TRBV2
D: NA

DNA: TGTGCCAGCACCGCTATATCCCCCAATGGGGCATCGAATTCACCCCTCCACTTT
CDR3: CASTAISPNGASNSPLHF
size: NA
J: TRBJ1-6
V: TRBV27
D: NA

DNA: TGTGCCAGTATGCAGGGGGCTGCTAGAAGCAATCAGCCCCAGCATTTT
CDR3: CASMQGAARSNQPQHF
size: NA
J: TRBJ1-5
V: TRBV19
D: TRBD1

DNA: TGCAGCGTTGAAGACCAGGGGGTCCCACTGGAGACCCAGTACTTC
CDR3: CSVEDQGVPLETQYF
size: NA
J: TRBJ2-5
V: TRBV29-1
D: TRBD1

DNA: TGTGCCAGCTCACTTTCAACTGAAGCTTTCTTT
CDR3: CASSLSTEAFF
size: NA
J: TRBJ1-1
V: TRBV18
D: NA

DNA: TGTGCCAGCACTGGCGGGAGCACCTACGAGCAGTACTTC
CDR3: CASTGGSTYEQYF
size: NA
J: TRBJ2-7
V: TRBV2
D: TRBD2

DNA: TGTGCCTGGAGAGAGGGCCCTAATTCACCCCTCCACTTT
CDR3: CAWREGPNSPLHF
size: NA
J: TRBJ1-6
V: TRBV30
D: NA